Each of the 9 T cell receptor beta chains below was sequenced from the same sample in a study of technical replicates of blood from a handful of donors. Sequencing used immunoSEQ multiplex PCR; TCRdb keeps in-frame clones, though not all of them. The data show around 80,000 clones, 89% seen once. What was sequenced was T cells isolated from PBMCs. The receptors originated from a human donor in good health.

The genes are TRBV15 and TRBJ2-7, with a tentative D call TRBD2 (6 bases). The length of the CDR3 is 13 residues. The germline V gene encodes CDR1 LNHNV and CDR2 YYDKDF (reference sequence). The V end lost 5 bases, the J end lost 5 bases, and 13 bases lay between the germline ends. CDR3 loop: CATSGGRGNEQYF. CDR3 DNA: TGTGCCACCAGCGGAGGGCGGGGAAACGAGCAGTACTTC.

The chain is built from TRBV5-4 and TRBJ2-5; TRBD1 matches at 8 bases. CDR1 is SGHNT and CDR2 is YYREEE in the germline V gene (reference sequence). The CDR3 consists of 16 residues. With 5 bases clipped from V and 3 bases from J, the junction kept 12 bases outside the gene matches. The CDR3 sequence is CASSPKPGGWEETQYF. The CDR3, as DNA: TGTGCCAGCAGTCCTAAACCAGGGGGCTGGGAAGAGACCCAGTACTTC. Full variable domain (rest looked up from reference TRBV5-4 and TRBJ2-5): ETGVTQSPTHLIKTRGQQVTLRCSSQSGHNTVSWYQQALGQGPQFIFQYYREEENGRGNFPPRFSGLQFPNYSSELNVNALELDDSALYLCASSPKPGGWEETQYFGPGTRLLVL.

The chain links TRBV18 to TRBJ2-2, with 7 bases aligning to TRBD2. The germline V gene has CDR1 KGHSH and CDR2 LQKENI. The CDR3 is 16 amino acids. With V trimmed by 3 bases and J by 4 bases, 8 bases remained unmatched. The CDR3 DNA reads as TGTGCCAGCTCACCTGTGACTAGCTTCTCCACCGGGGAGCTGTTTTTT. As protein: CASSPVTSFSTGELFF.

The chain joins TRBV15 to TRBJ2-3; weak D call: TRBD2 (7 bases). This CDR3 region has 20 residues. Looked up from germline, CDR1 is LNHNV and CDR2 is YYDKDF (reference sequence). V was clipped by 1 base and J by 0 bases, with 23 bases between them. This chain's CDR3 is CATSRALLAVGGSSTDTQYF. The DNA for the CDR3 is TGTGCCACCAGCAGAGCCTTGCTAGCGGTAGGGGGTTCTAGCACAGATACGCAGTATTTT. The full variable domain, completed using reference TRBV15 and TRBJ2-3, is DAMVIQNPRYQVTQFGKPVTLSCSQTLNHNVMYWYQQKSSQAPKLLFHYYDKDFNNEADTPDNFQSRRPNTSFCFLDIRSPGLGDTAMYLCATSRALLAVGGSSTDTQYFGPGTRLTVL.

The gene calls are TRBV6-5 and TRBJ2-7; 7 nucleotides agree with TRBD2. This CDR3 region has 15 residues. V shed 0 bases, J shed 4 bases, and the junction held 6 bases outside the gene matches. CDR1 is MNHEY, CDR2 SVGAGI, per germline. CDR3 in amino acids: CASSYSGEGTYEQYF. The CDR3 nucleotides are TGTGCCAGCAGTTACTCGGGGGAGGGGACTTACGAGCAGTACTTC.

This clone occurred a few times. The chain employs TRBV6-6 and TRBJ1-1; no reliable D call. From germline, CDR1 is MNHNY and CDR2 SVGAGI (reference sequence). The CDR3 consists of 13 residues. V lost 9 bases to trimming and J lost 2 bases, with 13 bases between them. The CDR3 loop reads CASKRQSNTEAFF. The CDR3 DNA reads TGTGCCAGTAAGCGGCAGAGTAACACTGAAGCTTTCTTT.

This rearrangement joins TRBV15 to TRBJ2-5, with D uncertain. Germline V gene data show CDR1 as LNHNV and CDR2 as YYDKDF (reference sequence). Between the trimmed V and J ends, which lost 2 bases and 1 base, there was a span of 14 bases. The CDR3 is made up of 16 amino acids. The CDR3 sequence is CATSRPISYSQETQYF. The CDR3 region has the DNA TGTGCCACCAGCAGACCAATCTCCTATTCCCAAGAGACCCAGTACTTC.

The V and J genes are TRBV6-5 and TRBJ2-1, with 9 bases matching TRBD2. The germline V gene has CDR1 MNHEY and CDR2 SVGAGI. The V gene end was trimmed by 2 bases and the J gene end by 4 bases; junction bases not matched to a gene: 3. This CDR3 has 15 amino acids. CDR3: CASSYNLAGYNEQFF. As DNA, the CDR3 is TGTGCCAGCAGTTACAACCTAGCGGGGTACAATGAGCAGTTCTTC.

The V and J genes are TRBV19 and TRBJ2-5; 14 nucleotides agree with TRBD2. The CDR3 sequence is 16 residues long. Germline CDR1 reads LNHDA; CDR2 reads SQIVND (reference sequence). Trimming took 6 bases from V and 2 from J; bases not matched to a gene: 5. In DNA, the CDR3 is TGTGCCAGTAGCACCGGACTAGCGGGAGGACAAGAGACCCAGTACTTC. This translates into CASSTGLAGGQETQYF.